This TCR beta chain emerged from a study of shared T cell receptors in the human thymus. TCRdb keeps only in-frame clones here, not all; method: immunoSEQ multiplex PCR. The table includes some 700,000 clones, approximately 85% detected once. The length of the CDR3 is 15 residues. The sample also formed part of further work on human thymus T cells. That work adds: Related reports documented highly overlapping thymic repertoires among unrelated individuals.

The chain joins TRBV12-2 to TRBJ1-4; the table's D call of TRBD1 was not tested on the DNA. TRBV12-2 is recorded as a pseudogene. The sample was thymocytes. This TCR was sampled from a girl under two years old with a congenital heart defect. CDR3 amino acids: CASRFRQGVGEKLFF. The CDR3 bases are TGTGCAAGTCGCTTTCGACAGGGGGTAGGGGAAAAACTGTTTTTT.